This T cell receptor (beta chain) was sequenced for a study of blood T cell repertoires in COVID-19. Recruited during active infection, patients (from Seattle) were subsequently followed longitudinally. This table comes from immunoSEQ multiplex PCR, and its TCRdb copy is limited to in-frame clones, with some not included. The sample has about 350,000 clones; over 70% are singletons. Germline V gene lookup returns CDR1 SGDLS and CDR2 YYNGEE. The CDR3 consists of 14 residues. With 2 bases clipped from V and 6 bases from J, the junction kept 3 bases outside the gene matches. The source is a woman in her 50s with COVID-19, enrolled during active disease. The gene calls are TRBV9 and TRBJ2-1, with TRBD1 matching 9 bases. Input material: peripheral blood. CDR3 sequence: CASSVGTGINEQFF. CDR3 bases: TGTGCCAGCAGCGTCGGGACAGGGATCAATGAGCAGTTCTTC.